This TCR beta chain was profiled in a study of CD8+ T cells in alopecia areata. cDNA serving as the sequencing template came from extracted, reverse transcribed RNA. Sequenced by immunoSEQ multiplex PCR; TCRdb stores in-frame clones only, minus some. The sample has more than 90,000 clones, about 61% seen once; the top ten hold around 2.7%. The specimen sequenced was CD4+ T cells sorted from blood. This TCR came from a human donor in good health.

DNA for the CDR3: TGCGCCAGCAGCCAAGGGGCTAGCGGGGAGCAGTACTTC. This encodes CASSQGASGEQYF. This rearrangement joins TRBV4-1 to TRBJ2-7, with 8 bases identical to TRBD2. With 1 base clipped from V and 7 bases from J, the junction kept 3 bases outside the gene matches. This CDR3 is built from 13 residues. CDR1 and CDR2 from the germline V gene are MGHRA and YSYEKL.